The T cell receptor (beta chain) under discussion was sequenced for a study of blood T cell repertoires in COVID-19 (TCRdb year 2020). Turning to the overall study: Collaborator samples came from the United States, Italy and Spain and covered acute and convalescent phases of COVID-19. The repertoires were released in a freely available public database intended as a resource for research on the immune response to SARS-CoV-2. The dataset comprised deeply sampled blood TCRbeta repertoires from subjects exposed to, actively infected with, or recovered from COVID-19. A de-identified subject ID, COVID-19 status, age in years and sex were almost always included in the sample metadata. The material from the prospective study consisted of cDNA or gDNA derived from T cells, B-cell-depleted T cells, or PBMCs. HLA class I and class II types, where available, came from metadata supplied by the sample provider rather than from assay-based typing. The samples were drawn from the first 160 participants of the ongoing ImmuneRACE study and from 1,254 subjects provided by 6 global collaborators. Broad study findings and their caveats: The amount of clinical and demographic metadata varied by source and participant and was provided uncurated.

Each collaborating institution followed its own protocols to collect whole blood in K2EDTA tubes. Collaborator samples were shipped for TCRbeta analysis as frozen whole blood, isolated PBMCs, or DNA extracted from either sample type. The immunoSEQ Assay, a bias-controlled multiplex PCR, was used to amplify TCRbeta CDR3 regions from genomic DNA. As for the original processing: Nucleated cell counts per sample were estimated from amplification of reference gene primers within the assay. To quantify the absolute abundance of each unique TCRbeta CDR3 rearrangement, sequence reads were collapsed and filtered. For each sample, productive Simpson clonality was calculated as the square root of Simpson's diversity index across productive rearrangements. Held by TCRdb, this immuneACCESS table contains in-frame sequences only and omits some clones. Under half of the omission traces to an unresolved V gene where checked; the cause of the rest is unknown. V and J calls and clone size are copied from that table; D and trimming were computed from the DNA. The sample data list 84,000 or so clones, and more than 80% of these were observed just once. The ten largest clones capture roughly 30% of the sample.

Worth noting for this clone: Its specific antigen is unknown. Base qualities are not recorded, but no much larger clone differs from it by a single base.

Reading from cysteine to phenylalanine, the CDR3 counts 11 amino acids. Only the CDR3 DNA stays, 33 bases, in frame from base 1. CDR1 is given as LGHDT and CDR2 as YNNKEL, both from the germline V gene (reference sequence). V lost 5 bases and J lost 7 bases; the stretch between them is 9 bases long. This receptor was obtained from an elderly woman with acute or convalescent COVID-19. Sequencing used peripheral blood. The rearrangement combines TRBV3-1 (or the pseudogene TRBV3-2) with TRBJ2-7; the D gene is possibly TRBD2, with 6 bases matching. The CDR3 corresponds to CASSWREEQYF. The bases are TGTGCCAGCAGCTGGAGGGAAGAGCAGTACTTC.